A single TCR beta chain is shown here with its context. This record belongs to a study of T cells in Graves' hyperthyroidism and ophthalmopathy. CDR1 SGHTA and CDR2 FQGTGA come from the germline V gene. With 5 bases clipped from V and 5 bases from J, the junction kept 3 bases outside the gene matches. CDR3 length equals 14 residues. What was amplified from RNA transcripts were TCR beta CDR3 regions. The HTBI primer set was used in a first-round RT-PCR of the TCR CDR3. From the multiplex PCR reads, TCRdb called clonotypes with MiXCR, one entry per CDR3 protein. Of 200,000 to 250,000 distinct CDR3 sequences listed, approximately 20% were seen once; the top ten hold about 45%.

Sequenced input: blood. The gene calls are TRBV7-3 and TRBJ2-3, with 11 positions matching TRBD2. This sequence originates from a man aged 35-49 years with Graves' hyperthyroidism. The chain's CDR3 is CASSIAGGRDTQYF. CDR3 bases: TGTGCCAGCAGCATAGCGGGGGGGCGAGATACGCAGTATTTT. Using reference TRBV7-3 and TRBJ2-3 for the parts outside the CDR3, the full variable domain is GAGVSQTPSNKVTEKGKYVELRCDPISGHTALYWYRQSLGQGPEFLIYFQGTGAADDSGLPNDRFFAVRPEGSVSTLKIQRTERGDSAVYLCASSIAGGRDTQYFGPGTRLTVL.